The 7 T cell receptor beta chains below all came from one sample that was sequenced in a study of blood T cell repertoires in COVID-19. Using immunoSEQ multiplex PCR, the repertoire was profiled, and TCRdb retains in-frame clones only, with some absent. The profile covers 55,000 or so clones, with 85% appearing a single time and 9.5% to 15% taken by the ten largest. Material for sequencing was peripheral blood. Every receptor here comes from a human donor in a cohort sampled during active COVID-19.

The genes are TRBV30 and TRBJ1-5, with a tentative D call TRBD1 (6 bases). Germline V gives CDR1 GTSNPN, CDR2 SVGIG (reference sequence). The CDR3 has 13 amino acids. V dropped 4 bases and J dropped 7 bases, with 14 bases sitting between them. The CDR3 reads CAWNRDIGQPQHF. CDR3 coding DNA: TGTGCCTGGAACAGGGATATCGGCCAGCCCCAGCATTTT.

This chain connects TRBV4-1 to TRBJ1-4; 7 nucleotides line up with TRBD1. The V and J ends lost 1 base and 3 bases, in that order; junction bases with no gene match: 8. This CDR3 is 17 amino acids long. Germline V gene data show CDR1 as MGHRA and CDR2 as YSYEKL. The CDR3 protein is CASSQGIDRAPNEKLFF. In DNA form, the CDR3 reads TGCGCCAGCAGCCAAGGCATCGACAGGGCACCTAATGAAAAACTGTTTTTT.

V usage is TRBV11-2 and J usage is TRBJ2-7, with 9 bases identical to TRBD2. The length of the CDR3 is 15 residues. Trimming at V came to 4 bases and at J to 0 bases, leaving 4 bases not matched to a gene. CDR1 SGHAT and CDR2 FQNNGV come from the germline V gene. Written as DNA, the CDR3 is TGTGCCAGCAGCTCTGGACTAGCGAACTCCTACGAGCAGTACTTC. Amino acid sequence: CASSSGLANSYEQYF.

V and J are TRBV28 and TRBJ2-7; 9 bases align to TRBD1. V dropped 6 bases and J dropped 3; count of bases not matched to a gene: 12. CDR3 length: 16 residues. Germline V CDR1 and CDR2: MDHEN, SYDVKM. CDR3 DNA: TGTGCCAGCAGGACGGCTTACAGGGGGCGCATCTACGAGCAGTACTTC. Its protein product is CASRTAYRGRIYEQYF.

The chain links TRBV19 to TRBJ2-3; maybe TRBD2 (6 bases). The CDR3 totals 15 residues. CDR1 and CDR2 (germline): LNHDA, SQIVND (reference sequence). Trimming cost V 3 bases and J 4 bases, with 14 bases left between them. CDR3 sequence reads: CASSIFSWGADTQYF. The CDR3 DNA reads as TGTGCCAGTAGTATTTTCTCGTGGGGGGCAGATACGCAGTATTTT.

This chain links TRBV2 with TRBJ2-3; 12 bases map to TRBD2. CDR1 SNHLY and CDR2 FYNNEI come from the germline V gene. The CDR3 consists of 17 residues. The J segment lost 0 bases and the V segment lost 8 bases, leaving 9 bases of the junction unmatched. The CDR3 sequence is CASSRLAGVGSTDTQYF. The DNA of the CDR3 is TGTGCCAGCTCAAGACTAGCGGGGGTGGGGAGCACAGATACGCAGTATTTT.

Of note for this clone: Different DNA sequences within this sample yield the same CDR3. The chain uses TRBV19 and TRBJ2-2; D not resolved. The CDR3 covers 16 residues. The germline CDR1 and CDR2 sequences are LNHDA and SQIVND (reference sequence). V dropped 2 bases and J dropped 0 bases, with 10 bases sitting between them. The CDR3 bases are TGTGCCAGTAGTATATTAGGAAGCGCGAACACCGGGGAGCTGTTTTTT. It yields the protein CASSILGSANTGELFF.